One TCR beta chain is described in this entry. This entry is derived from a study of blood T cell repertoires in COVID-19. Study background: Nucleic acid was either cDNA or gDNA, and it came from T cells, B-cell-depleted T cells, or PBMCs.

Trimming shortened V by 4 bases and J by 6 bases, and 18 bases separated the two germline ends. This CDR3 spans 14 amino acids. The germline gives CDR1 SQVTM, CDR2 ANQGSEA. Clones were sequenced by immunoSEQ multiplex PCR, and TCRdb holds only the in-frame ones, with some missing. The table includes approximately 230,000 clones, approximately 80% detected once. The sample was peripheral blood. V usage is TRBV29-1 and J usage is TRBJ1-1; no reliable D call. The origin of this receptor is a man aged 80 or over with acute or convalescent COVID-19. DNA for the CDR3: TGCAGCGTTGCTCTAGTAGCGGGTAGGGCTGAAGCTTTCTTT. Protein: CSVALVAGRAEAFF. Drawing the rest from reference TRBV29-1 and TRBJ1-1, the complete variable domain is SAVISQKPSRDICQRGTSLTIQCQVDSQVTMMFWYRQQPGQSLTLIATANQGSEATYESGFVIDKFPISRPNLTFSTLTVSNMSPEDSSIYLCSVALVAGRAEAFFGQGTRLTVV.